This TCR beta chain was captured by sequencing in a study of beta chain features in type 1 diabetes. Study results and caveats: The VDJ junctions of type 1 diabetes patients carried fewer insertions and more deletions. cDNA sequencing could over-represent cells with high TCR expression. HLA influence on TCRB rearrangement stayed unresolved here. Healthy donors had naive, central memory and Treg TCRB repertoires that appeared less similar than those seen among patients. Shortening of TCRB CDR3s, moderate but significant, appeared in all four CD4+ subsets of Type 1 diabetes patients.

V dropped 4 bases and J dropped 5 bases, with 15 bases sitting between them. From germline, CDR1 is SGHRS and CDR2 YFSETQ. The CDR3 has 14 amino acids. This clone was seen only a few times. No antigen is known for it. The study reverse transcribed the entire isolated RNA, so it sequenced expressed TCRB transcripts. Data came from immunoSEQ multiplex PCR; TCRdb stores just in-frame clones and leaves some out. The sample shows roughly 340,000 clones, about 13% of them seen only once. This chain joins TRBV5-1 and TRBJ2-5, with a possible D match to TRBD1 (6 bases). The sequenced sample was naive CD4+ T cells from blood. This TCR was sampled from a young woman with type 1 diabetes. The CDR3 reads CASSGQGNVETQYF. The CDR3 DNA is TGCGCCAGCAGCGGGCAGGGGAATGTTGAGACCCAGTACTTC. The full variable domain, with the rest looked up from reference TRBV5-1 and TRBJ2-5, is KAGVTQTPRYLIKTRGQQVTLSCSPISGHRSVSWYQQTPGQGLQFLFEYFSETQRNKGNFPGRFSGRQFSNSRSEMNVSTLELGDSALYLCASSGQGNVETQYFGPGTRLLVL.